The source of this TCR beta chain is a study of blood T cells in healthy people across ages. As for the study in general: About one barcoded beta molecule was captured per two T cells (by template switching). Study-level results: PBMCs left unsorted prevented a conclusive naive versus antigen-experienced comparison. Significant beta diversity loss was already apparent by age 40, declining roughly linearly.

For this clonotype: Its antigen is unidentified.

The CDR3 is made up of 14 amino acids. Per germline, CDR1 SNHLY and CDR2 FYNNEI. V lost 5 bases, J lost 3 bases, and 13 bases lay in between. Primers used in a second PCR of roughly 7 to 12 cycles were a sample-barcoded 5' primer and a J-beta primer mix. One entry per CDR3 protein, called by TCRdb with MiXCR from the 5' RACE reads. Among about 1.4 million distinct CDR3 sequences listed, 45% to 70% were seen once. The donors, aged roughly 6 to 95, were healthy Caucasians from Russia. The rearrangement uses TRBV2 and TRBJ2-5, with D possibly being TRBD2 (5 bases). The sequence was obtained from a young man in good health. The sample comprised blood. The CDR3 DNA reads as TGTGCCAGCAGTCCCCGGTCCGGGGAAGAGACCCAGTACTTC. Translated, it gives CASSPRSGEETQYF.